These T cell receptor beta chains were read from a single sample in a study of Ad26.COV2.S vaccination and SARS-CoV-2 variants. TCRdb's copy holds only in-frame clones and misses some; the assay was immunoSEQ multiplex PCR. Among around 320,000 clones listed, around 84% were seen once. This material consisted of peripheral blood, taken in a trial of Ad26.COV2.S vaccine versus placebo. The source is a person between 18 and 60 years old who received the Ad26.COV2.S COVID-19 vaccine or a placebo. Both conserved end residues are part of each CDR3. D genes are given only for firm matches. Size tells how often a clone was seen (once, few, many) or the class of an expanded clone, and some rows leave it out.

clone size	J gene	D gene	CDR3 length	V gene	CDR3 protein	CDR3 DNA
-	TRBJ2-1	TRBD2	15	TRBV11-2	CASSLRGLGVTEQFF	TGTGCCAGCAGCTTACGGGGACTAGGTGTTACTGAGCAGTTCTTC
-	TRBJ1-1	-	14	TRBV6-5	CASSRVGGNTEAFF	TGTGCCAGCAGTAGGGTTGGAGGGAACACTGAAGCTTTCTTT
-	TRBJ2-5	TRBD1	14	TRBV5-1	CASSLQGAGETQYF	TGCGCCAGCAGCTTACAGGGGGCGGGGGAGACCCAGTACTTC
-	TRBJ2-3	TRBD2	14	TRBV20-1	CSASSGGGTDTQYF	TGCAGTGCTAGTAGCGGGGGGGGAACAGATACGCAGTATTTT
-	TRBJ1-6	-	14	TRBV19	CASKSGSLNSPLHF	TGTGCCAGCAAGAGTGGCAGCCTTAATTCACCCCTCCACTTT
-	TRBJ2-2	TRBD2	16	TRBV7-6	CASSPGGSLNTGELFF	TGTGCCAGCAGCCCGGGAGGTTCCCTGAACACCGGGGAGCTGTTTTTT
-	TRBJ2-5	TRBD2	17	TRBV7-8	CASSLGLAGGWQETQYF	TGTGCCAGCAGCTTAGGTCTAGCGGGGGGCTGGCAAGAGACCCAGTACTTC
-	TRBJ2-5	-	15	TRBV3-1/TRBV3-2	CASSQDGVSVQTQYF	TGTGCCAGCAGCCAAGATGGCGTAAGCGTGCAGACCCAGTACTTC
-	TRBJ1-1	-	13	TRBV2	CASSVGMNTEAFF	TGTGCCAGCAGTGTGGGGATGAACACTGAAGCTTTCTTT
-	TRBJ2-2	-	15	TRBV11-2	CASSPRTVNTGELFF	TGTGCCAGCAGCCCCCGGACGGTGAACACCGGGGAGCTGTTTTTT
-	TRBJ2-1	-	11	TRBV3-1/TRBV3-2	CASSQGPEQFF	TGTGCCAGCAGCCAAGGACCAGAGCAGTTCTTC
-	TRBJ2-1	TRBD2	15	TRBV10-3	CAISGTSGGANEQFF	TGTGCCATCAGTGGCACTAGCGGGGGGGCGAATGAGCAGTTCTTC
-	TRBJ2-6	-	16	TRBV5-5	CASSLDAGSGANVLTF	TGTGCCAGCAGCTTAGATGCAGGCTCTGGGGCCAACGTCCTGACTTTC
-	TRBJ1-2	-	13	TRBV9	CASSVVAGAGYTF	TGTGCCAGCAGCGTAGTAGCGGGGGCTGGCTACACCTTC
-	TRBJ1-1	-	17	TRBV13	CASSFLGGRVGGTEAFF	TGTGCCAGCAGCTTTCTGGGGGGGAGAGTAGGAGGCACTGAAGCTTTCTTT
-	TRBJ1-1	-	13	TRBV30	CAWRAGSAAEAFF	TGTGCCTGGAGAGCCGGTTCGGCGGCTGAAGCTTTCTTT
-	TRBJ1-4	-	14	TRBV28	CASSFRGGGEKLFF	TGTGCCAGCAGTTTCAGGGGAGGAGGTGAAAAACTGTTTTTT
-	TRBJ1-3	TRBD1	16	TRBV5-6	CASSYPGTGNGNTIYF	TGTGCCAGCAGCTATCCCGGGACAGGGAATGGAAACACCATATATTTT
once	TRBJ1-3	-	16	TRBV18	CASSPVRGLSGNTIYF	TGTGCCAGCTCACCGGTCAGGGGTCTATCTGGAAACACCATATATTTT
once	TRBJ2-5	TRBD1	15	TRBV5-1	CASSLDGTGSETQYF	TGCGCCAGCAGCTTGGACGGGACAGGCAGCGAGACCCAGTACTTC
-	TRBJ1-2	-	15	TRBV4-1	CASSPVGVGEYGYTF	TGCGCCAGCAGCCCGGTCGGAGTGGGAGAATATGGCTACACCTTC
-	TRBJ2-2	TRBD2	16	TRBV15	CATSESGTKNTGELFF	TGTGCCACCAGCGAATCCGGGACTAAGAACACCGGGGAGCTGTTTTTT
-	TRBJ1-1	-	16	TRBV5-6	CASSSPVGTLNTEAFF	TGTGCCAGCAGCAGCCCCGTCGGGACCCTGAACACTGAAGCTTTCTTT
-	TRBJ2-7	TRBD1	15	TRBV5-4	CASSSYRDRGYEQYF	TGTGCCAGCAGCTCATACCGGGACAGGGGTTACGAGCAGTACTTC
once	TRBJ2-2	-	15	TRBV7-8	CASSFRDSNTGELFF	TGTGCCAGCAGCTTCCGGGACTCGAACACCGGGGAGCTGTTTTTT
many	TRBJ1-1	-	13	TRBV4-2	CASSRGRDTEAFF	TGTGCCAGCAGCCGGGGGCGGGACACTGAAGCTTTCTTT
-	TRBJ2-2	-	16	TRBV6-2/TRBV6-3	CASSYQGEVNTGELFF	TGTGCCAGCAGTTACCAGGGGGAGGTAAACACCGGGGAGCTGTTTTTT
-	TRBJ2-5	TRBD1	16	TRBV11-2	CASSNSRGSGQETQYF	TGTGCCAGCAGCAACTCCAGGGGGAGTGGACAAGAGACCCAGTACTTC
-	TRBJ1-1	TRBD1	13	TRBV16	CASSLWTGGEAFF	TGTGCCAGCAGCCTGTGGACAGGCGGTGAAGCTTTCTTT
-	TRBJ2-5	-	12	TRBV3-1/TRBV3-2	CASSQLGETQYF	TGTGCCAGCAGCCAACTAGGGGAGACCCAGTACTTC
-	TRBJ2-5	TRBD1	15	TRBV30	CAWTSDRGPQETQYF	TGTGCCTGGACTTCGGACAGGGGACCCCAAGAGACCCAGTACTTC
-	TRBJ1-2	TRBD1	14	TRBV7-6	CASSSQTGLDGYTF	TGTGCCAGCAGCTCGCAGACAGGGCTTGATGGCTACACCTTC
-	TRBJ1-2	TRBD1	14	TRBV5-1	CASSLGGQNYGYTF	TGCGCCAGCAGCTTGGGGGGACAGAACTATGGCTACACCTTC
-	TRBJ2-3	TRBD1	17	TRBV5-1	CASSPRQGHSFTDTQYF	TGCGCCAGCAGCCCCCGACAGGGGCATTCATTCACAGATACGCAGTATTTT
-	TRBJ2-2	-	12	TRBV19	CASSPYGGELFF	TGTGCCAGTAGTCCTTATGGAGGGGAGCTGTTTTTT
once	TRBJ1-2	-	11	TRBV6-2/TRBV6-3	CASSYRGGYTF	TGTGCCAGCAGTTACAGGGGTGGCTACACCTTC
-	TRBJ2-3	-	13	TRBV7-3	CASSLGYTDTQYF	TGTGCCAGCAGCTTAGGGTACACAGATACGCAGTATTTT
-	TRBJ1-1	-	15	TRBV14	CASSQTSNRNTEAFF	TGTGCCAGCAGCCAAACGTCAAATCGGAACACTGAAGCTTTCTTT
-	TRBJ2-1	-	15	TRBV6-4	CASRRDPAGLSKQFF	TGTGCCAGCAGAAGGGACCCGGCGGGCCTCTCTAAGCAGTTCTTC
-	TRBJ2-5	-	15	TRBV7-8	CASSPPRLEGKTQYF	TGTGCCAGCAGCCCCCCAAGGTTGGAGGGGAAGACCCAGTACTTC
-	TRBJ2-2	-	13	TRBV30	CAWSVGVTGELFF	TGTGCCTGGAGTGTAGGAGTCACCGGGGAGCTGTTTTTT
-	TRBJ2-6	-	15	TRBV18	CASSPEAPGANVLTF	TGTGCCAGCTCACCGGAGGCGCCTGGGGCCAACGTCCTGACTTTC
-	TRBJ1-2	-	12	TRBV3-1/TRBV3-2	CASSQGLDGYTF	TGTGCCAGCAGCCAAGGCCTGGATGGCTACACCTTC
-	TRBJ2-1	TRBD2	13	TRBV10-3	CAISGLAGDEQFF	TGTGCCATCAGTGGACTAGCGGGGGATGAGCAGTTCTTC
-	TRBJ2-2	TRBD1	16	TRBV19	CASSLRTGGVTGELFF	TGTGCCAGTAGTCTACGGACAGGGGGCGTCACCGGGGAGCTGTTTTTT
-	TRBJ2-6	TRBD2	20	TRBV2	CASSEDRSGGDHSGANVLTF	TGTGCCAGCAGTGAAGATCGGAGCGGGGGGGATCACTCTGGGGCCAACGTCCTGACTTTC
-	TRBJ1-5	TRBD1	14	TRBV16	CASSRDRGGQPQHF	TGTGCCAGCAGCCGGGACAGGGGCGGACAGCCCCAGCATTTT
few	TRBJ1-1	-	12	TRBV10-3	CAISGNGNEAFF	TGTGCCATCAGTGGGAACGGGAATGAAGCTTTCTTT
-	TRBJ1-6	-	16	TRBV18	CASSPQGQLNNSPLHF	TGTGCCAGCTCACCCCAGGGACAACTGAATAATTCACCCCTCCACTTT
-	TRBJ1-2	-	15	TRBV15	CATLPERGAVYGYTF	TGTGCCACCCTCCCAGAGAGGGGGGCGGTCTATGGCTACACCTTC
-	TRBJ2-2	-	16	TRBV18	CASSPMGLQLTGELFF	TGTGCCAGCTCACCAATGGGTTTGCAGCTAACCGGGGAGCTGTTTTTT
once	TRBJ1-5	-	13	TRBV15	CATSRDRREPQHF	TGTGCCACCAGCAGAGATAGGAGGGAGCCCCAGCATTTT
-	TRBJ1-4	-	16	TRBV11-2	CASSRRGAGTNEKLFF	TGTGCCAGCAGCCGTCGGGGGGCCGGGACTAATGAAAAACTGTTTTTT